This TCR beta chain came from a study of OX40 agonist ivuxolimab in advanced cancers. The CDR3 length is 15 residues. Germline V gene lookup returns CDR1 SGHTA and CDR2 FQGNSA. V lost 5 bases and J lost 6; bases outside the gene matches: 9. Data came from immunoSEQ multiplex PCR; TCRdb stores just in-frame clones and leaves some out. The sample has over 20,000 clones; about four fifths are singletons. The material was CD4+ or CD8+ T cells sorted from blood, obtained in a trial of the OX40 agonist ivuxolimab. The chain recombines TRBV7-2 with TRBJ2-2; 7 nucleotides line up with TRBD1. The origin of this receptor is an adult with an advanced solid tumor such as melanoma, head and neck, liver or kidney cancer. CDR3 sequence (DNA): TGTGCCAGCAGCCCCCGACAGGGAAAAGCCGGGGAGCTGTTTTTT. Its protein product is CASSPRQGKAGELFF. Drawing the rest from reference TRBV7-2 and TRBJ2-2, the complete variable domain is GAGVSQSPSNKVTEKGKDVELRCDPISGHTALYWYRQSLGQGLEFLIYFQGNSAPDKSGLPSDRFSAERTGGSVSTLTIQRTQQEDSAVYLCASSPRQGKAGELFFGEGSRLTVL.